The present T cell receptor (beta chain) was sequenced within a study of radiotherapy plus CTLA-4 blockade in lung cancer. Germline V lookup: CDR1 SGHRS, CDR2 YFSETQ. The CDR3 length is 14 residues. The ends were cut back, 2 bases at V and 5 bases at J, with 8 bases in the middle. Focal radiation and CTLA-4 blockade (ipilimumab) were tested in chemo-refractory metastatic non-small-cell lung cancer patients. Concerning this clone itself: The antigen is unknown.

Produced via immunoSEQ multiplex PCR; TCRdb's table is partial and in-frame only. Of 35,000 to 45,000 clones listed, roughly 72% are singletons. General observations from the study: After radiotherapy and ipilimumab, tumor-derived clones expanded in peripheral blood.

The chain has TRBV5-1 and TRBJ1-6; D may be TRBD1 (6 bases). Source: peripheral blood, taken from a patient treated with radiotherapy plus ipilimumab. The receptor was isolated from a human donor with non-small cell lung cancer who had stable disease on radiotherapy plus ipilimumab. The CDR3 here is CASSFGQNNSPLHF. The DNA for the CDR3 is TGCGCCAGCAGCTTCGGACAGAATAATTCACCCCTCCACTTT.